The rows below give T cell receptor beta chains drawn from one sample of a study of shared clonotypes between healthy human individuals. Clones were read by immunoSEQ multiplex PCR, and TCRdb kept only the in-frame ones, dropping some. Among roughly 2.2 million clones listed, 85% to 95% were seen once. Sequenced input: naive CD4+ T cells from PBMCs. The source is a man aged 18 to 30 in good health. Some clones in this sample may be carry-over from other donors' samples. CDR3s include the opening cysteine and the closing phenylalanine or tryptophan. Fields, in order: D gene, V gene, clone size, J gene, CDR3 DNA, CDR3 protein. D genes are given only for firm matches. A clone size is listed for some rows: how often the clone was seen (once, few, many), or a class if it is expanded.

d_gene: NA
v_gene: TRBV18
abundance: NA
j_gene: TRBJ2-3
CDR3nt: TGTGCCAGCTCAGGGCAGGGGCAGGTGGATACGCAGTATTTT
CDR3aa: CASSGQGQVDTQYF

d_gene: NA
v_gene: TRBV5-4
abundance: NA
j_gene: TRBJ2-1
CDR3nt: TGTGCCAGCAGCCCTGGGACTTCCAATGAGCAGTTCTTC
CDR3aa: CASSPGTSNEQFF

d_gene: NA
v_gene: TRBV7-2
abundance: NA
j_gene: TRBJ2-1
CDR3nt: TGTGCCAGCAGCCCTCCGTTGAGTGGCTCCTACAATGAGCAGTTCTTC
CDR3aa: CASSPPLSGSYNEQFF

d_gene: NA
v_gene: TRBV5-6
abundance: NA
j_gene: TRBJ2-1
CDR3nt: TGTGCCAGCAGCTTGGTAGGGACTGGCGAGCAGTTCTTC
CDR3aa: CASSLVGTGEQFF

d_gene: NA
v_gene: TRBV2
abundance: NA
j_gene: TRBJ1-3
CDR3nt: TGTGCCAGCAGTGGGGGTCCCCGCAACACCATATATTTT
CDR3aa: CASSGGPRNTIYF

d_gene: TRBD1
v_gene: TRBV7-9
abundance: NA
j_gene: TRBJ2-5
CDR3nt: TGTGCCAGCAGCTTGGGGGCAGGGGGCGCGGAGACCCAGTACTTC
CDR3aa: CASSLGAGGAETQYF

d_gene: NA
v_gene: TRBV5-1
abundance: NA
j_gene: TRBJ2-5
CDR3nt: TGCGCCAGCAGCCTTGAGACTCGAGGGGTAGGAGAGACCCAGTACTTC
CDR3aa: CASSLETRGVGETQYF

d_gene: NA
v_gene: TRBV7-8
abundance: NA
j_gene: TRBJ2-1
CDR3nt: TGTGCCAGCAGCTTAGACCTCGCCAGCTCCTACAATGAGCAGTTCTTC
CDR3aa: CASSLDLASSYNEQFF

d_gene: TRBD2
v_gene: TRBV19
abundance: NA
j_gene: TRBJ2-7
CDR3nt: TGTGCCAGTAGTATGCGGGGGTACGAGCAGTACTTC
CDR3aa: CASSMRGYEQYF

d_gene: NA
v_gene: TRBV7-8
abundance: once
j_gene: TRBJ2-2
CDR3nt: TGTGCCAGCAGCTTATACGTGGGACCTAACACCGGGGAGCTGTTTTTT
CDR3aa: CASSLYVGPNTGELFF

d_gene: NA
v_gene: TRBV27
abundance: NA
j_gene: TRBJ2-1
CDR3nt: TGTGCCAGCAGTTTATCCCGGAGTAGGTACAATGAGCAGTTCTTC
CDR3aa: CASSLSRSRYNEQFF

d_gene: NA
v_gene: TRBV6-6
abundance: NA
j_gene: TRBJ1-4
CDR3nt: TGTGCCAGCAGCGCGGCAACTAATGAAAAACTGTTTTTT
CDR3aa: CASSAATNEKLFF

d_gene: NA
v_gene: TRBV2
abundance: NA
j_gene: TRBJ2-7
CDR3nt: TGTGCCAGCAGGGTCACTAGCTACGAGCAGTACTTC
CDR3aa: CASRVTSYEQYF

d_gene: TRBD1
v_gene: TRBV25-1
abundance: NA
j_gene: TRBJ2-2
CDR3nt: TGTGCCAGCAGTGAACTGGACAGGTTTACGAACACCGGGGAGCTGTTTTTT
CDR3aa: CASSELDRFTNTGELFF

d_gene: TRBD1
v_gene: TRBV29-1
abundance: once
j_gene: TRBJ2-7
CDR3nt: TGCAGCGGATGGGACAGTTCCTACGAGCAGTACTTC
CDR3aa: CSGWDSSYEQYF

d_gene: NA
v_gene: TRBV7-7
abundance: once
j_gene: TRBJ2-7
CDR3nt: TGTGCCAGCAGCTCCGGGACCCGCTACGAGCAGTACTTC
CDR3aa: CASSSGTRYEQYF

d_gene: NA
v_gene: TRBV2
abundance: NA
j_gene: TRBJ2-2
CDR3nt: TGTGCCAGCAGGAGGACAGAGGCCACCGGGGAGCTGTTTTTT
CDR3aa: CASRRTEATGELFF

d_gene: TRBD1
v_gene: TRBV28
abundance: NA
j_gene: TRBJ1-1
CDR3nt: TGTGCCAGCAGTTTACAGGGGGCGGCTTTCTTT
CDR3aa: CASSLQGAAFF

d_gene: NA
v_gene: TRBV29-1
abundance: NA
j_gene: TRBJ2-1
CDR3nt: TGCAGCGTCCGTCGGGGCTCCTACAATGAGCAGTTCTTC
CDR3aa: CSVRRGSYNEQFF

d_gene: TRBD1
v_gene: TRBV5-6
abundance: NA
j_gene: TRBJ2-1
CDR3nt: TGTGCCAGCAGCTGGACAGGAGCATACAATGAGCAGTTCTTC
CDR3aa: CASSWTGAYNEQFF

d_gene: TRBD2
v_gene: TRBV4-2
abundance: NA
j_gene: TRBJ2-7
CDR3nt: TGTGCCAGCAGCCAGGACTGGACTAGCGGAACCTACGAGCAGTACTTC
CDR3aa: CASSQDWTSGTYEQYF

d_gene: NA
v_gene: TRBV27
abundance: NA
j_gene: TRBJ2-3
CDR3nt: TGTGCCAGCAGTTTACGCGGCACAGATACGCAGTATTTT
CDR3aa: CASSLRGTDTQYF

d_gene: NA
v_gene: TRBV4-2
abundance: once
j_gene: TRBJ2-2
CDR3nt: TGTGCCAGCAGCCAATTTAACCGGGAAACTTCAACCGGGGAGCTGTTTTTT
CDR3aa: CASSQFNRETSTGELFF

d_gene: NA
v_gene: TRBV27
abundance: once
j_gene: TRBJ2-4
CDR3nt: TGTGCCAGCAGTCCGTATATCCGGAGGGGGGCTGGGGAAAACATTCAGTACTTC
CDR3aa: CASSPYIRRGAGENIQYF

d_gene: NA
v_gene: TRBV5-4
abundance: NA
j_gene: TRBJ2-1
CDR3nt: TGTGCCAGCAGCTTGGACAACAATGAGCAGTTCTTC
CDR3aa: CASSLDNNEQFF

d_gene: NA
v_gene: TRBV5-1
abundance: NA
j_gene: TRBJ2-2
CDR3nt: TGCGCCAGCAGCTACTACATGAACACCGGGGAGCTGTTTTTT
CDR3aa: CASSYYMNTGELFF

d_gene: TRBD1
v_gene: TRBV5-1
abundance: NA
j_gene: TRBJ1-2
CDR3nt: TGCGCCAGCAGCTTGGCGCAGGGGGGCTATGGCTACACCTTC
CDR3aa: CASSLAQGGYGYTF

d_gene: NA
v_gene: TRBV6-5
abundance: NA
j_gene: TRBJ2-7
CDR3nt: TGTGCCAGCAGTTACGCGAGGGGTCGGACCTACGAGCAGTACTTC
CDR3aa: CASSYARGRTYEQYF

d_gene: NA
v_gene: TRBV25-1
abundance: once
j_gene: TRBJ1-2
CDR3nt: TGTGCCAGCAGAGACGATTCCAGGACTTTGAGTGATGGCTACACCTTC
CDR3aa: CASRDDSRTLSDGYTF

d_gene: NA
v_gene: TRBV5-4
abundance: once
j_gene: TRBJ2-7
CDR3nt: TGTGCCAGCAGCGACAAACAGGGCCGAGGCGAGCAGTACTTC
CDR3aa: CASSDKQGRGEQYF

d_gene: NA
v_gene: TRBV5-1
abundance: once
j_gene: TRBJ2-7
CDR3nt: TGCGCCAGCAGCCGCGCAGCGACCTCAAGCTCCTACGAGCAGTACTTC
CDR3aa: CASSRAATSSSYEQYF

d_gene: NA
v_gene: TRBV11-2
abundance: few
j_gene: TRBJ1-1
CDR3nt: TGTGCCAGCAGCCGAATATTTTCCCCTCGGGGGTTCACTGAAGCTTTCTTT
CDR3aa: CASSRIFSPRGFTEAFF